This TCR beta chain was retrieved from a study of OX40 agonist ivuxolimab in advanced cancers. About the study as a whole: Ivuxolimab was a fully human IgG2 agonistic monoclonal antibody targeting the costimulatory receptor OX40 (CD134). The purpose of peripheral TCRbeta sequencing was to test whether ivuxolimab changed TCR sequence diversity and led to clonal T-cell expansion. The paper describes the monotherapy dose-escalation part (N = 52 patients) of the phase I trial of ivuxolimab. Prior anti-PD-1, anti-PD-L1 or anti-CTLA-4 therapy was permitted, and 30% to 45% of dose-escalation patients had received checkpoint inhibitors. Three dose-escalation patients achieved partial responses, one with hepatocellular carcinoma and two with cutaneous melanoma. The dose-escalation cohort was 80% to 90% male with a mean age of approximately 60 years, ranging from 23 to 79. Of the 50 or so patients in dose escalation, about 20 had hepatocellular carcinoma, about 15 had melanoma, 9 had renal cell carcinoma and 9 had head and neck cancer. Intravenous ivuxolimab was administered to patients every 2 weeks at six dose levels: 0.01, 0.1, 0.3, 1.5, 3 and 10 mg/kg.

The study at large found these results: Low levels of normalized T-cell clonal expansion were also seen in some patients who did not respond. In the 0.1-3.0 mg/kg groups, partial responders were among the patients with the lowest normalized peripheral clonal expansion, particularly in CD8+ T cells. The antigen specificity of the clonally expanded peripheral T cells was not determined. Clonal expansion of both CD4+ and CD8+ blood T cells was observed from baseline to week 6 at doses 0.1 to 3.0 mg/kg. After ivuxolimab, CD8+ T cells had more expanded clones than CD4+ T cells on average.

Remarks on this clone: Its antigen has not been determined. Per-base qualities were not stored, and no clone one base away is much larger.

Patients with autoimmune disease history or receiving systemic immunosuppression were excluded from the trial. Peripheral blood for TCR sequencing was drawn from every dose cohort at baseline, at cycle 4 day 1 and at cycle 7 day 1. Samples came from an open-label, multicenter, first-in-human phase I dose-escalation trial of ivuxolimab. Adults with locally advanced or metastatic melanoma, renal cell, hepatocellular, or head and neck squamous cell carcinoma were enrolled in the trial. CD4+ and CD8+ T cells were sorted separately from peripheral blood before TCR sequencing. For sequencing of the TCRbeta CDR3 region, genomic DNA was extracted from the sorted cells. TCRbeta CDR3 regions were sequenced using the immunoSEQ Assay. TCRdb took over this immuneACCESS table, retaining in-frame rearrangements with V and J assigned. Such tables are incomplete; in checked studies, under half of the missing clones stem from an unresolved V gene, and the remainder is unexplained. Present in this sample are some 58,000 clones, about 89% of which were seen just once. The ten largest clones represent about 0.82% of the sample.

This material consisted of CD4+ or CD8+ T cells sorted from blood, taken in a trial of the OX40 agonist ivuxolimab. This TCR derives from an adult with an advanced solid tumor such as melanoma, head and neck, liver or kidney cancer.

The DNA sequence is as follows: TGTGCCAGCAGGGCGGACAGGGATAAAGGCTACACCTTC. This codes for CASRADRDKGYTF. The V and J segments used are TRBV6-1 and TRBJ1-2, with TRBD1 matching 8 junction bases. The V end gives up 6 bases and the J end 8 bases, leaving 8 bases in the junction not matched to a gene. Reading from cysteine to phenylalanine, the CDR3 counts 13 amino acids. Solely the CDR3 DNA is kept, with 39 bases framed from the first base. Per the germline V gene, MNHNS is the CDR1 and SASEGT is the CDR2.